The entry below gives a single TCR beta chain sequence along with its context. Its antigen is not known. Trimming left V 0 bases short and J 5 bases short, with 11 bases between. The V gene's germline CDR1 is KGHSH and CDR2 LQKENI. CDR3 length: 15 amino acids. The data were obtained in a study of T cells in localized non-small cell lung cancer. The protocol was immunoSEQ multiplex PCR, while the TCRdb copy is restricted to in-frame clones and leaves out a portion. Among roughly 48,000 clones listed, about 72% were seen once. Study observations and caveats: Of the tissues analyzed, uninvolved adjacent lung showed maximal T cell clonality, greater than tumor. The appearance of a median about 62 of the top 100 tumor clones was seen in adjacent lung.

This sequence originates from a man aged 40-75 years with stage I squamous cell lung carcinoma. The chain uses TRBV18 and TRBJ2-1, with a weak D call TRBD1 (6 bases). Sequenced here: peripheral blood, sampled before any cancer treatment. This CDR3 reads CASSPPSGGNNEQFF. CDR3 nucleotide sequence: TGTGCCAGCTCACCACCGTCTGGGGGCAACAATGAGCAGTTCTTC.